The following is a T cell receptor beta chain sequence with its context. This sample was included in a study of cytomegalovirus exposure and HLA in healthy donors. Measured with immunoSEQ multiplex PCR; TCRdb has only the in-frame clones, and not every one. The top ten hold roughly 1.3% of the sample, which has about 130,000 clones, around 94% seen once. The CDR3 consists of 16 residues. Looked up from germline, CDR1 is SGHDT and CDR2 is YYEEEE. Trimming took off 3 bases at V and 1 base at J, with 16 bases between the two ends. It was the roughly 130-subject validation cohort, separate from the approximately 690-subject first cohort, to which the donors belonged.

This receptor was taken from a young woman in good health and CMV-seronegative. The sequenced material came from PBMCs. The V and J genes are TRBV5-6 and TRBJ2-5, with D perhaps matching TRBD2 (6 bases). The CDR3 is CASSSPGRDSQETQYF. CDR3 sequence (DNA): TGTGCCAGCAGCTCCCCTGGGCGGGACTCCCAAGAGACCCAGTACTTC.